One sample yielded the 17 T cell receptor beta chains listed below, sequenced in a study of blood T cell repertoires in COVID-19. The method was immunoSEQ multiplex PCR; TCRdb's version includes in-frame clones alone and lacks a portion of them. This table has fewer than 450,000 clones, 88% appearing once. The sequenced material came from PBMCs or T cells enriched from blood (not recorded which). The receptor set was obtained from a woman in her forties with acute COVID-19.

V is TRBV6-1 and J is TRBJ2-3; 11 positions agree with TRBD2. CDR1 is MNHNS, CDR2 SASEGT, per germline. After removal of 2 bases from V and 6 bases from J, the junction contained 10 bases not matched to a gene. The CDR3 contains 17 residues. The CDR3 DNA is TGTGCCAGCAGTGAACTGCCTAGCGGGGGGCCAGGGGATACGCAGTATTTT. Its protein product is CASSELPSGGPGDTQYF.

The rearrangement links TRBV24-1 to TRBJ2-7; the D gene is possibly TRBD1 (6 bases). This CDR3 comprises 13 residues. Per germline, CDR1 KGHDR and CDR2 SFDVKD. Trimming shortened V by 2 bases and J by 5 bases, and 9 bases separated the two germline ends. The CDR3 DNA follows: TGTGCCACCAGTGATTACAGGGCCGACGAGCAGTACTTC. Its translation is CATSDYRADEQYF.

The CDR3, as DNA: TGTGCCAGCAGTTACAGTGGACAGTACAATGAGCAGTTCTTC. This codes for CASSYSGQYNEQFF. The chain uses TRBV6-5 and TRBJ2-1, with D maybe TRBD1 (6 bases). This CDR3 region has 14 residues. With 2 bases removed from V and 4 bases from J, the gap between germline ends came to 9 bases. The germline V gene has CDR1 MNHEY and CDR2 SVGAGI.

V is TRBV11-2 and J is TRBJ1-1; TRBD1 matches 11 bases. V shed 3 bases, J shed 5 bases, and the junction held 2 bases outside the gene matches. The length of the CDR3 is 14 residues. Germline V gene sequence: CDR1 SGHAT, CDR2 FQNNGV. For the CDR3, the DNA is TGTGCCAGCAGCTTCGGGACAGGGGGGACTGAAGCTTTCTTT. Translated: CASSFGTGGTEAFF. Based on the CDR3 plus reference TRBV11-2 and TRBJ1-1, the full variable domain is EAGVAQSPRYKIIEKRQSVAFWCNPISGHATLYWYQQILGQGPKLLIQFQNNGVVDDSQLPKDRFSAERLKGVDSTLKIQPAKLEDSAVYLCASSFGTGGTEAFFGQGTRLTVV.

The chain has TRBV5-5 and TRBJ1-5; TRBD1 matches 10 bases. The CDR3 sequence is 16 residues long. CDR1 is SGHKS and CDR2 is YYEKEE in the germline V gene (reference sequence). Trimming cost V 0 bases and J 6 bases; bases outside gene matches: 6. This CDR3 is CASSLGTGGLGQPQHF. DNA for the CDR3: TGTGCCAGCAGCTTGGGGACAGGGGGATTGGGTCAGCCCCAGCATTTT.

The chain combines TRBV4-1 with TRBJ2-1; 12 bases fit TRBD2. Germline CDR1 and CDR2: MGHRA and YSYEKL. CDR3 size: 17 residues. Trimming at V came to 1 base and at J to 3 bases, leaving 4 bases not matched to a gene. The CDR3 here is CASSQGTSGASYNEQFF. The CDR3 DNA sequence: TGCGCCAGCAGCCAAGGGACTAGCGGGGCGAGCTACAATGAGCAGTTCTTC.

The DNA for the CDR3 is TGTGCCAGCAGCTTAGCTTTTGGAAACACCATATATTTT. Encoded protein: CASSLAFGNTIYF. The chain employs TRBV11-3 and TRBJ1-3; D not resolved. Germline assignment: CDR1 SGHNT and CDR2 YENEEA. The CDR3 is 13 amino acids. V was cut by 1 base and J by 3 bases, with 4 bases left in between.

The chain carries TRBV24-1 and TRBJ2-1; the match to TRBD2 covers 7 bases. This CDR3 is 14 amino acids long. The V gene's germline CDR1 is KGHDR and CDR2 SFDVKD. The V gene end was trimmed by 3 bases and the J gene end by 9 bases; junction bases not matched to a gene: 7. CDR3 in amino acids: CATSDGGRVTEQFF. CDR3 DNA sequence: TGTGCCACCAGTGATGGGGGGAGGGTGACTGAGCAGTTCTTC.

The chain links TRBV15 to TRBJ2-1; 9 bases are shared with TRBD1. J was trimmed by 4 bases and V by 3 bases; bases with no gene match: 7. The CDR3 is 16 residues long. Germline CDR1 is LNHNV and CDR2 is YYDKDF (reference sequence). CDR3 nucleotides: TGTGCCACCAGCAGGGGCCGGGACAGGGTTTACAATGAGCAGTTCTTC. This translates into CATSRGRDRVYNEQFF.

The CDR3 DNA reads TGTGCCAGCAGCTTAATGACAGGGGGGAGCAATCAGCCCCAGCATTTT. It yields the protein CASSLMTGGSNQPQHF. The chain combines TRBV7-2 with TRBJ1-5, with 9 bases fitting TRBD1. This CDR3 contains 16 residues. V trimming: 2 bases; J trimming: 1 base; junction bases outside the gene matches: 3. Germline V CDR1 and CDR2: SGHTA, FQGNSA. The complete variable domain, with remaining parts taken from reference TRBV7-2 and TRBJ1-5, reads GAGVSQSPSNKVTEKGKDVELRCDPISGHTALYWYRQSLGQGLEFLIYFQGNSAPDKSGLPSDRFSAERTGGSVSTLTIQRTQQEDSAVYLCASSLMTGGSNQPQHFGDGTRLSIL.

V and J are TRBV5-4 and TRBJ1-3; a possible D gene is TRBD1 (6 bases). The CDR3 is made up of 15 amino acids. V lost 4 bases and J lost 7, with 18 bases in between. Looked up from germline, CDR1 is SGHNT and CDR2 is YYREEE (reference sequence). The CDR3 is CASSEDPGVRNTIYF. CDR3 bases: TGTGCCAGCAGCGAAGATCCAGGGGTCCGGAACACCATATATTTT. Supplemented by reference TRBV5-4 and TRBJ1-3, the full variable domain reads ETGVTQSPTHLIKTRGQQVTLRCSSQSGHNTVSWYQQALGQGPQFIFQYYREEENGRGNFPPRFSGLQFPNYSSELNVNALELDDSALYLCASSEDPGVRNTIYFGEGSWLTVV.

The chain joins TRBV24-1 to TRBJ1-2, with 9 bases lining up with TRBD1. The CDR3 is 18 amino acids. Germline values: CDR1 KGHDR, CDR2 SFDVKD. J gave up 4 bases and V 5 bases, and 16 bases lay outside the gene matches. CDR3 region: CATSGQRTGVHESYGYTF. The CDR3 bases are TGTGCCACCAGTGGACAGAGGACAGGGGTCCACGAATCCTATGGCTACACCTTC.

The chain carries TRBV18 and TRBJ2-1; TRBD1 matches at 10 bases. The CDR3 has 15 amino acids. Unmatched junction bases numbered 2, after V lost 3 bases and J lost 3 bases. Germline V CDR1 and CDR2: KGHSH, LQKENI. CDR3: CASSPDRGDYNEQFF. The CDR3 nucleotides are TGTGCCAGCTCACCGGACAGGGGGGACTACAATGAGCAGTTCTTC. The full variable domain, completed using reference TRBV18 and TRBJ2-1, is NAGVMQNPRHLVRRRGQEARLRCSPMKGHSHVYWYRQLPEEGLKFMVYLQKENIIDESGMPKERFSAEFPKEGPSILRIQQVVRGDSAAYFCASSPDRGDYNEQFFGPGTRLTVL.

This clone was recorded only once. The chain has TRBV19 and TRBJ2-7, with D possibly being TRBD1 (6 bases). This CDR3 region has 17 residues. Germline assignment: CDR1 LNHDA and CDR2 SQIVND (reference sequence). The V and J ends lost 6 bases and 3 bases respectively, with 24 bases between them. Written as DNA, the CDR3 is TGTGCCAGTAGCGACATCCCGTACCTAGGGGGTGGCTACGAGCAGTACTTC. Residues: CASSDIPYLGGGYEQYF.

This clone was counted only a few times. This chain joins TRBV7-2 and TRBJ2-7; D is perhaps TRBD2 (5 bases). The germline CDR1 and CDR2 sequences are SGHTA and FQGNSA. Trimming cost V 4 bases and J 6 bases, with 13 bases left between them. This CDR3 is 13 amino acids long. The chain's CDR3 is CASSSTGSGEQYF. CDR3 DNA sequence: TGTGCCAGCAGCTCTACGGGGTCCGGCGAGCAGTACTTC.

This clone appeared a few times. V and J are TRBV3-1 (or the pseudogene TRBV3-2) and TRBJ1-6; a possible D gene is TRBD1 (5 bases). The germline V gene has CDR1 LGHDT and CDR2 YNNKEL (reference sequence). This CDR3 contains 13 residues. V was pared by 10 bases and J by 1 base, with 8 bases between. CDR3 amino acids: CATKGSYNSPLHF. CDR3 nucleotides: TGTGCCACCAAGGGGTCCTATAATTCACCCCTCCACTTT.

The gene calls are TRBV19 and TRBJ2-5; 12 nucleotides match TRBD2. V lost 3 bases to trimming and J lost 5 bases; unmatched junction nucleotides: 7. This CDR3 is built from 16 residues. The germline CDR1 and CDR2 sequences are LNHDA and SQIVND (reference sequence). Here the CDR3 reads CASSISLAGGFETQYF. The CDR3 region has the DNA TGTGCCAGTAGTATTTCTCTAGCGGGGGGGTTCGAGACCCAGTACTTC.